These 12 T cell receptor beta chains were all obtained from the same sample, sequenced in a study of blood T cell repertoires in COVID-19. Libraries were prepared by immunoSEQ multiplex PCR; TCRdb keeps only in-frame clonotypes and omits some of them. Of around 100,000 clones listed, just under 80% are singletons. Sequencing input: peripheral blood. These TCRs come from a woman in her seventies with acute or convalescent COVID-19.

J is TRBJ2-3 and V is TRBV6-4, with D perhaps matching TRBD2 (6 bases). CDR1 is MRHNA and CDR2 is SNTAGT in the germline V gene. Trimming removed 6 bases at V and 2 bases at J, with 15 bases between. This CDR3 is built from 15 residues. As DNA, the CDR3 is TGTGCCAGCAGCGCCCGGCGGGGCCCCACAGATACGCAGTATTTT. Translation: CASSARRGPTDTQYF.

The CDR3 DNA is TGTGCCAGCAGCTTAGGCAGGGTGGATGGCTACACCTTC. This translates into CASSLGRVDGYTF. V gene TRBV7-2 combines with J gene TRBJ1-2, with D maybe TRBD1 (5 bases). Trimming removed 1 base at V and 6 bases at J, with 9 bases between. The germline V gene has CDR1 SGHTA and CDR2 FQGNSA. This CDR3 contains 13 residues. Full variable domain (remainder filled in from reference TRBV7-2 and TRBJ1-2): GAGVSQSPSNKVTEKGKDVELRCDPISGHTALYWYRQSLGQGLEFLIYFQGNSAPDKSGLPSDRFSAERTGGSVSTLTIQRTQQEDSAVYLCASSLGRVDGYTFGSGTRLTVV.

V is TRBV14 and J is TRBJ1-5, with TRBD1 as a possible D gene (6 bases). This CDR3 has 15 residues. Trimming removed 5 bases at V and 3 bases at J, with 14 bases between. Germline loops: CDR1 SGHDN, CDR2 FVKESK. The CDR3 nucleotides read TGTGCCAGCAGCTTAGGACAGCGTTACAATCAGCCCCAGCATTTT. Translating it yields CASSLGQRYNQPQHF.

The J gene is TRBJ1-1, the V gene TRBV4-1; the D is unclear. Deletions cut 1 base from V and 0 bases from J, with 6 bases between. Germline lookup yields CDR1 MGHRA and CDR2 YSYEKL. CDR3 length: 14 amino acids. The CDR3, as DNA: TGCGCCAGCAGCCAAGTCACAGTGAACACTGAAGCTTTCTTT. Translation: CASSQVTVNTEAFF.

The chain carries TRBV28 and TRBJ1-5; 12 nucleotides agree with TRBD1. V was clipped by 6 bases and J by 10 bases; unmatched bases: 13. Germline V gene sequence: CDR1 MDHEN, CDR2 SYDVKM. This CDR3 has 16 residues. CDR3: CASSHGTGGAFVPQHF. For the CDR3, the DNA is TGTGCCAGCAGCCACGGGACAGGGGGCGCGTTTGTTCCCCAGCATTTT.

In the case of this clone: One end of the junction fails to match germline, which may point to a read error. The CDR3 sequence is CYGEGDHGYTF. Here the CDR3 DNA reads TGCTATGGGGAGGGGGATCATGGCTACACCTTC. The chain carries TRBV6-5 and TRBJ1-2, with D perhaps TRBD1 (6 bases). Germline CDR1 reads MNHEY; CDR2 reads SVGAGI. The CDR3 runs 11 residues.

The chain couples TRBV7-9 to TRBJ1-1, with 9 bases identical to TRBD1. Trimming took 6 bases from V and 6 from J; bases not matched to a gene: 8. The germline V gene has CDR1 SEHNR and CDR2 FQNEAQ (reference sequence). The CDR3 consists of 14 residues. CDR3 DNA: TGTGCCAGCAGTCGCGGACAGGGGTTATCTGAAGCTTTCTTT. Its translation: CASSRGQGLSEAFF.

The rearrangement links TRBV18 to TRBJ1-1; D may be TRBD1 (5 bases). Trimming removed 4 bases at V and 0 bases at J, with 15 bases between. The CDR3 is made up of 16 amino acids. Germline CDR1 is KGHSH and CDR2 is LQKENI. The CDR3 spells CASSQNGQGMNTEAFF. The CDR3 nucleotides read TGTGCCAGCTCACAAAACGGGCAGGGAATGAACACTGAAGCTTTCTTT.

The chain uses TRBV2 and TRBJ2-3, with TRBD1 as a possible D gene (6 bases). V was clipped by 6 bases and J by 4 bases, with 17 bases between them. Germline V gives CDR1 SNHLY, CDR2 FYNNEI. The CDR3 has 15 residues. CDR3 DNA: TGTGCCAGCAGCGTTAACAGGGTAAACTCAGATACGCAGTATTTT. It encodes CASSVNRVNSDTQYF.

This clone has just a few counts. This CDR3 reads CASSLMTGVGNEQFF. The CDR3 bases are TGTGCCAGCAGCTTGATGACAGGGGTCGGCAATGAGCAGTTCTTC. The chain employs TRBV5-4 and TRBJ2-1, with 8 bases aligning to TRBD1. This CDR3 contains 15 residues. After removal of 1 base from V and 6 bases from J, the junction contained 6 bases not matched to a gene. Germline V gives CDR1 SGHNT, CDR2 YYREEE (reference sequence).

The J gene is TRBJ2-1, the V gene TRBV29-1; 8 bases are shared with TRBD2. There are 11 residues in the CDR3. V gave up 1 base and J gave up 16 bases; unmatched junction bases: 6. Per the germline V gene, CDR1 is SQVTM and CDR2 is ANQGSEA. CDR3 region: CSVEAGTSIFF. As DNA, the CDR3 is TGCAGCGTTGAAGCCGGGACTAGTATCTTCTTC.

The chain has TRBV7-8 and TRBJ1-2; 9 nucleotides match TRBD1. The germline V gene encodes CDR1 SGHVS and CDR2 FQNEAQ. Trimming at V came to 5 bases and at J to 8 bases, leaving 9 bases not matched to a gene. CDR3 length: 14 amino acids. The CDR3 coding sequence is TGTGCCAGCAGCCGGGACAGGGATTGGGGGGGCTACACCTTC. Protein sequence: CASSRDRDWGGYTF.